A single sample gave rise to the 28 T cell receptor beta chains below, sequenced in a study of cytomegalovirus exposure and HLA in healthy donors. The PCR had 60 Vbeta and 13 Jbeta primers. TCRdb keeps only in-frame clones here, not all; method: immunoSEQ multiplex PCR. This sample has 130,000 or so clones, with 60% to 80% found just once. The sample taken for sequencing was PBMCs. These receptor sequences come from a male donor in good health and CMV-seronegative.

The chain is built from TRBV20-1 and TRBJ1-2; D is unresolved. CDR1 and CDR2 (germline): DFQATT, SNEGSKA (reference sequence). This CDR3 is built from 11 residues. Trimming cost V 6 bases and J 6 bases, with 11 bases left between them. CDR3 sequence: CSAVDMDGYTF. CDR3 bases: TGCAGTGCAGTAGACATGGATGGCTACACCTTC.

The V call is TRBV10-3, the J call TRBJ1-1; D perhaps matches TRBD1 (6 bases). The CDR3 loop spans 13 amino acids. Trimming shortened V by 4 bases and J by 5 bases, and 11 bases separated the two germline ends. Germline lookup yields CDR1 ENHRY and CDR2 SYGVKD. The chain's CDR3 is CAISGEGGTEAFF. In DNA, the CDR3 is TGTGCCATCAGTGGGGAGGGGGGGACTGAAGCTTTCTTT.

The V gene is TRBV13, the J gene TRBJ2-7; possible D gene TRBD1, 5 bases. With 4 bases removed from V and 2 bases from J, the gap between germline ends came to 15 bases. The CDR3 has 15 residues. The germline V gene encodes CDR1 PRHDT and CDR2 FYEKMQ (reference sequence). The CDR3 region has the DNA TGTGCCAGCAGCTACGGACAAATAGATACCTACGAGCAGTACTTC. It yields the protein CASSYGQIDTYEQYF.

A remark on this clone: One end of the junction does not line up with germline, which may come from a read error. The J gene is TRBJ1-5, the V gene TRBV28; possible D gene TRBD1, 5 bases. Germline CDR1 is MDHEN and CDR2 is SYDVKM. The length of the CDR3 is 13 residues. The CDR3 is CASSLDSNQPQHF. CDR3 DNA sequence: TGTGCCAGCAGTTTAGACAGCAATCAGCCCCAGCATTTC.

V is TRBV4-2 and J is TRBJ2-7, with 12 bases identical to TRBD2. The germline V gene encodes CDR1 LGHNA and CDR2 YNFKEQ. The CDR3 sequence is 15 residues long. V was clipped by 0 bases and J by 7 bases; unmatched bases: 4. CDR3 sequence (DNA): TGTGCCAGCAGCCAAGACCTCGGGACTAGCGGGGAGCAGTACTTC. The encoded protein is CASSQDLGTSGEQYF.

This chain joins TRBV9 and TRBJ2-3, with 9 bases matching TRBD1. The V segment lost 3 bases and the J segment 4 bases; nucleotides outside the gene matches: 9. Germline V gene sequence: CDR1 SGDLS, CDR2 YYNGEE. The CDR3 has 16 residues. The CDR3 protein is CASSAFPRQGADTQYF. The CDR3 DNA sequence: TGTGCCAGCAGCGCCTTTCCGAGACAGGGGGCAGATACGCAGTATTTT.

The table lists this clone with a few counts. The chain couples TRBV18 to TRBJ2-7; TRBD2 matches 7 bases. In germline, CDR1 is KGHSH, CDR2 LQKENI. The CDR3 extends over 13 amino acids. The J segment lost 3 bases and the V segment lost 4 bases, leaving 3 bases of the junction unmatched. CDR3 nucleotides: TGTGCCAGCTCACGACGGGAGGACTACGAGCAGTACTTC. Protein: CASSRREDYEQYF.

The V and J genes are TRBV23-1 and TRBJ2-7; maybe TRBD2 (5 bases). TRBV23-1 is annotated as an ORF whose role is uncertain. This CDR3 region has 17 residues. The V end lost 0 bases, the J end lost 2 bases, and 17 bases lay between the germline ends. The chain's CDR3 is CASSQSIGPLRAYEQYF. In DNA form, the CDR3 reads TGCGCCAGCAGTCAATCTATTGGCCCACTGAGGGCCTACGAGCAGTACTTC.

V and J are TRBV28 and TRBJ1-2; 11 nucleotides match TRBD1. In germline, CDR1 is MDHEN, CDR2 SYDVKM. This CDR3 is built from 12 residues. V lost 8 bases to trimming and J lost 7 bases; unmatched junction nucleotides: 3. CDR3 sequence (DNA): TGTGCCAGCGGGACAGGGGGTTTTGGCTACACCTTC. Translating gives CASGTGGFGYTF.

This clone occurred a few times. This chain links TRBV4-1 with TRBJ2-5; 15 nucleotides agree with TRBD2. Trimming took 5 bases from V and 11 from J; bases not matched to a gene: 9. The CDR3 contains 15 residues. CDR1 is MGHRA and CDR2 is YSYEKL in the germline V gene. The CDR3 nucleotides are TGCGCCAGCAGCACCCAGGGACTAGCGGGAGGAAAGCAGTACTTC. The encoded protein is CASSTQGLAGGKQYF.

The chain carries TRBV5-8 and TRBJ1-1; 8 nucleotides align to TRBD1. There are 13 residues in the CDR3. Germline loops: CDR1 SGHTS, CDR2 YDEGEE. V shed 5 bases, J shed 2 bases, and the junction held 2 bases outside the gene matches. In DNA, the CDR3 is TGTGCCAGCAGGGACAGGGTTAACACTGAAGCTTTCTTT. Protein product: CASRDRVNTEAFF.

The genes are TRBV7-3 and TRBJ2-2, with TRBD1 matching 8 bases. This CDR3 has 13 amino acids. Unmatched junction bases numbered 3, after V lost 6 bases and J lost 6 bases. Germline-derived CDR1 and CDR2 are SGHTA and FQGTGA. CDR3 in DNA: TGTGCCAGCAGTCAGGGGGCGGCCGGGGAGCTGTTTTTT. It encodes CASSQGAAGELFF. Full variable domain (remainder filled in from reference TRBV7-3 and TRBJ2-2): GAGVSQTPSNKVTEKGKYVELRCDPISGHTALYWYRQSLGQGPEFLIYFQGTGAADDSGLPNDRFFAVRPEGSVSTLKIQRTERGDSAVYLCASSQGAAGELFFGEGSRLTVL.

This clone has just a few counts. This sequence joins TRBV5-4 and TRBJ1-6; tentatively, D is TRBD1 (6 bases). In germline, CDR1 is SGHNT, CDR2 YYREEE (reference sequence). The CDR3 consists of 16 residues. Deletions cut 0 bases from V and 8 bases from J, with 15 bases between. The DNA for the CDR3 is TGTGCCAGCAGCTTGGTCAGGGGCACGACGGATTCACCCCTCCACTTT. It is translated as CASSLVRGTTDSPLHF.

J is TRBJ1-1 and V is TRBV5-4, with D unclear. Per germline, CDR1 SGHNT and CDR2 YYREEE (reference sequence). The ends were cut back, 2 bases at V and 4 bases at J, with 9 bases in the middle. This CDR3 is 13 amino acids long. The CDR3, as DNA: TGTGCCAGCAGCTTCCAGAGGGTCACTGAAGCTTTCTTT. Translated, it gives CASSFQRVTEAFF.

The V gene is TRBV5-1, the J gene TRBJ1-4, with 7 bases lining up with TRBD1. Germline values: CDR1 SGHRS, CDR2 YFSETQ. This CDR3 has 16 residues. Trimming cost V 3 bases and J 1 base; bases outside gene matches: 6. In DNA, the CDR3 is TGCGCCAGCAGCTCGGGACAGCGCGGAACTAATGAAAAACTGTTTTTT. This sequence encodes CASSSGQRGTNEKLFF.

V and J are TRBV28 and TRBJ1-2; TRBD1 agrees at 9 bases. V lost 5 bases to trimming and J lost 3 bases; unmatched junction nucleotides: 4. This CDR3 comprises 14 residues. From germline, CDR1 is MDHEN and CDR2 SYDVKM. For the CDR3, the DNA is TGTGCCAGCAGTCCCCGGACAGGGGACTATGGCTACACCTTC. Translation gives CASSPRTGDYGYTF.

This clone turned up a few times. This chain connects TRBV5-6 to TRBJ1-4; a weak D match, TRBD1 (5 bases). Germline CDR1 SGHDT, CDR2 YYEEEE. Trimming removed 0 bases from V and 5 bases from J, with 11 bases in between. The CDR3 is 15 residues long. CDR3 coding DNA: TGTGCCAGCAGCTTGGGGGGGAGGCTCAATGAAAAACTGTTTTTT. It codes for CASSLGGRLNEKLFF.

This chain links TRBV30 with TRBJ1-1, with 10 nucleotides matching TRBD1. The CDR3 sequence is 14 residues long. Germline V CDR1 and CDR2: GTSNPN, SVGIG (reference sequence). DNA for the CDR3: TGTCAAATGCGACCCAGGACAGGGGGGACTGAAGCTTTCTTT. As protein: CQMRPRTGGTEAFF.

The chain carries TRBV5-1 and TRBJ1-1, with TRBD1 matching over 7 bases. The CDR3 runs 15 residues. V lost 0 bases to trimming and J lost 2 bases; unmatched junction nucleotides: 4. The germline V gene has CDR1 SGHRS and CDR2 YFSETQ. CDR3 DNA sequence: TGCGCCAGCAGCTTGGGTGACAGGGCAAACACTGAAGCTTTCTTT. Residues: CASSLGDRANTEAFF.

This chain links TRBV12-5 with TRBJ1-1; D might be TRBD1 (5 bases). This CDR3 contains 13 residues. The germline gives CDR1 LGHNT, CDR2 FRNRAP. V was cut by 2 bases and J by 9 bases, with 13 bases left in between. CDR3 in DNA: TGTGCTAGTGGTTTGAGCGGGGGGAAGAAAGCTTTCTTT. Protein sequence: CASGLSGGKKAFF.

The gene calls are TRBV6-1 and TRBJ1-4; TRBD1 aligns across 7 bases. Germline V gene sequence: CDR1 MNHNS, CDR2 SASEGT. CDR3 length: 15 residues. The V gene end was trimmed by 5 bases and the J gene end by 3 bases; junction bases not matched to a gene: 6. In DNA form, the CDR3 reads TGTGCCAGCAGTCCGGGACAGTCGGCTAATGAAAAACTGTTTTTT. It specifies CASSPGQSANEKLFF.

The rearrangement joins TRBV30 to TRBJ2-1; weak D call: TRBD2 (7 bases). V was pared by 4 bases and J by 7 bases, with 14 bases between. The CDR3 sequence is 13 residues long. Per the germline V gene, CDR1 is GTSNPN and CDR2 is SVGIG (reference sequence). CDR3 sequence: CAWTIEGGNEQFF. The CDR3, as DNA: TGTGCCTGGACCATAGAGGGGGGGAATGAGCAGTTCTTC.

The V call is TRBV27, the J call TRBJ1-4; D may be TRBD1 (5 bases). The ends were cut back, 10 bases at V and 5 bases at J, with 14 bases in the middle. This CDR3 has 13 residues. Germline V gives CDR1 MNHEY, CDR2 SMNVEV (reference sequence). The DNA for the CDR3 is TGTGCCACGTCGGATGGGGGGAATGAAAAACTGTTTTTT. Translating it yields CATSDGGNEKLFF.

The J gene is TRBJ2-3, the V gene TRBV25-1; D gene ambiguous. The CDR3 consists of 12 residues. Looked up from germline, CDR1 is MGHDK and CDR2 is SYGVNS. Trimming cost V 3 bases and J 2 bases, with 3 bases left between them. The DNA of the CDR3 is TGTGCCAGCAGTGACTACACAGATACGCAGTATTTT. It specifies CASSDYTDTQYF.

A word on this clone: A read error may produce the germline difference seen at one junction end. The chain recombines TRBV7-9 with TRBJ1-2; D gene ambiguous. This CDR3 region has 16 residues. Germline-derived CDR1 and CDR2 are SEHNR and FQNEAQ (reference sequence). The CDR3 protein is CSSSLGPLSSADGYTF. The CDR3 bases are TGTTCCAGCAGCTTAGGGCCCCTTTCCAGTGCCGATGGCTACACCTTC.

The CDR3 DNA sequence: TGTGCCTGGAGTGCGGACAGTTTTAATGAAAAACTGTTTTTT. Protein: CAWSADSFNEKLFF. The chain links TRBV30 to TRBJ1-4; tentatively, D is TRBD1 (6 bases). From germline, CDR1 is GTSNPN and CDR2 SVGIG (reference sequence). The CDR3 contains 14 residues. V lost 1 base to trimming and J lost 4 bases, with 10 bases between them.

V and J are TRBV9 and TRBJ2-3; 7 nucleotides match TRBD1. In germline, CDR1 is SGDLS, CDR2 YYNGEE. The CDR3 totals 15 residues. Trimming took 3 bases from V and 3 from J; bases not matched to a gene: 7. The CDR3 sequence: CASSALKTGTDTQYF. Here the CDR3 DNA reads TGTGCCAGCAGCGCTTTAAAGACAGGGACAGATACGCAGTATTTT.

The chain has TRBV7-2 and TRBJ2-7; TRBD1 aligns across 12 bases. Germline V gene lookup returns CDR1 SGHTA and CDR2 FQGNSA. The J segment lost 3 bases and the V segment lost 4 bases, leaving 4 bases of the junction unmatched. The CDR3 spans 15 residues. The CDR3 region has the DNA TGTGCCAGCAGCTACCGGGACAGGGGGCGCTACGAGCAGTACTTC. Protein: CASSYRDRGRYEQYF.